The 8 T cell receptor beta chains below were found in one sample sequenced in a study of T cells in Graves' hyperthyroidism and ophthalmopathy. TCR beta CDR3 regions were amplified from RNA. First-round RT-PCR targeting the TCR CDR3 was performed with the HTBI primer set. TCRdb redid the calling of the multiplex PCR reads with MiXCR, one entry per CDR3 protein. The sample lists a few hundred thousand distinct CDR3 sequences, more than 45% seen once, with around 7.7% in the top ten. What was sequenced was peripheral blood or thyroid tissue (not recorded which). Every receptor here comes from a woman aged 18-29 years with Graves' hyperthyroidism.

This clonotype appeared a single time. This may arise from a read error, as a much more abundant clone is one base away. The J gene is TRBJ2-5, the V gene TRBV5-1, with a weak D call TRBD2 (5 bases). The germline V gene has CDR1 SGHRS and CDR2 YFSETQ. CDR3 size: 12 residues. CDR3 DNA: TGCGCCAGCAGCCACGGGGAAGAGTCCCAGTACTTC. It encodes CASSHGEESQYF.

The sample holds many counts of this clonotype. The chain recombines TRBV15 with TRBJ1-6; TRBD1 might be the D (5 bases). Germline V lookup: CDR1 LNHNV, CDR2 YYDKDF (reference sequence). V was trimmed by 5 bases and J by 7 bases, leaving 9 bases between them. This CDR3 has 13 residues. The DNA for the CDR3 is TGTGCCACCAGCCCCCGACAGAATTCACCCCTCCACTTT. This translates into CATSPRQNSPLHF.

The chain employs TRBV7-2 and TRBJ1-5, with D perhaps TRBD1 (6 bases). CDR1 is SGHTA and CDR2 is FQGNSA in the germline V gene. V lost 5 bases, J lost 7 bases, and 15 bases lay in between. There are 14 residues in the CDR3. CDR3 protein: CASSPTGMIQPQHF. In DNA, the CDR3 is TGTGCCAGCAGCCCAACAGGGATGATACAGCCCCAGCATTTT.

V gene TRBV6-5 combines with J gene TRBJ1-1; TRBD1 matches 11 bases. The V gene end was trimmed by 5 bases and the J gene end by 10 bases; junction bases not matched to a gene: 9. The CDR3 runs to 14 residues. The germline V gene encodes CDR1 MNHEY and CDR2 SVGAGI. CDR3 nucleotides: TGTGCCAGCAGTCGGACAGGGGGCTTATCGGGAGCTTTCTTT. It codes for CASSRTGGLSGAFF.

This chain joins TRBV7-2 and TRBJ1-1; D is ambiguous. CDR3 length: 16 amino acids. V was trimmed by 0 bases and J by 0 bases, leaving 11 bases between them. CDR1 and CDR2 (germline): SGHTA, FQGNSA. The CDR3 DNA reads TGTGCCAGCAGCTTAGCGGTCGGGGTCATGAACACTGAAGCTTTCTTT. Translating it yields CASSLAVGVMNTEAFF.

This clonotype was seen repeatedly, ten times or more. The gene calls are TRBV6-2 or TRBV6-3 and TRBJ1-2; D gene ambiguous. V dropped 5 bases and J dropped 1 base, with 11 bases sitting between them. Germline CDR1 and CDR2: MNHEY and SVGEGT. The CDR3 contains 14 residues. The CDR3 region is CASSTSAVNYGYTF. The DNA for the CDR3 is TGTGCCAGCAGTACCTCGGCCGTTAACTATGGCTACACCTTC.

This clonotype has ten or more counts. The CDR3 DNA reads as TGTGCCAGCAGCTTGCGTGGGGAGCTAAACACTGAAGCTTTCTTT. This gives the protein CASSLRGELNTEAFF. The J gene is TRBJ1-1, the V gene TRBV5-5; D gene unclear. Trimming pared 1 base from V and 2 bases from J, leaving 12 bases between. The germline gives CDR1 SGHKS, CDR2 YYEKEE (reference sequence). The CDR3 runs to 15 residues.

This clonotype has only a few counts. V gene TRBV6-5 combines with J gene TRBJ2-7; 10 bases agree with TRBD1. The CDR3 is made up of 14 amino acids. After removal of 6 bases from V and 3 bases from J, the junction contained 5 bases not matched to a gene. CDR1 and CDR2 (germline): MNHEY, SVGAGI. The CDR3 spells CASRPGTGDYEQYF. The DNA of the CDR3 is TGTGCCAGCAGACCCGGGACAGGGGACTACGAGCAGTACTTC.